This T cell receptor beta chain was identified during a study of blood T cell repertoires in COVID-19. Study-wide context: T cells, B-cell-depleted T cells, or PBMCs provided the cDNA or gDNA that served as material.

Participants were aged about 18 to 100 years from 20 to 30 US areas. Participant reports of clinical history set cohort assignment. In this sample, this clone turned up once. How the authors handled the data: The assay estimated nucleated cells by amplifying reference gene primers. Generated by immunoSEQ multiplex PCR, the TCRdb table keeps only in-frame clones and is missing some. V and J calls and clone size are given by that table; D and trimming were obtained from the DNA. This table holds about 400,000 clones, 88% found once. The CDR3 is 16 residues long. Germline CDR1 is SGHRS and CDR2 is YFSETQ. Trimming at V came to 4 bases and at J to 2 bases, leaving 5 bases not matched to a gene.

The rearrangement uses TRBV5-1 and TRBJ2-3; 12 bases line up with TRBD2. The clonotype originates from a woman between 35 and 50 years old with acute COVID-19. The sequenced sample consisted of PBMCs or T cells enriched from blood (not recorded which). CDR3 region: CASSAGTSGHTDTQYF. DNA of the CDR3: TGCGCCAGCAGCGCGGGGACTAGCGGGCACACAGATACGCAGTATTTT. Based on the CDR3 plus reference TRBV5-1 and TRBJ2-3, the full variable domain is KAGVTQTPRYLIKTRGQQVTLSCSPISGHRSVSWYQQTPGQGLQFLFEYFSETQRNKGNFPGRFSGRQFSNSRSEMNVSTLELGDSALYLCASSAGTSGHTDTQYFGPGTRLTVL.